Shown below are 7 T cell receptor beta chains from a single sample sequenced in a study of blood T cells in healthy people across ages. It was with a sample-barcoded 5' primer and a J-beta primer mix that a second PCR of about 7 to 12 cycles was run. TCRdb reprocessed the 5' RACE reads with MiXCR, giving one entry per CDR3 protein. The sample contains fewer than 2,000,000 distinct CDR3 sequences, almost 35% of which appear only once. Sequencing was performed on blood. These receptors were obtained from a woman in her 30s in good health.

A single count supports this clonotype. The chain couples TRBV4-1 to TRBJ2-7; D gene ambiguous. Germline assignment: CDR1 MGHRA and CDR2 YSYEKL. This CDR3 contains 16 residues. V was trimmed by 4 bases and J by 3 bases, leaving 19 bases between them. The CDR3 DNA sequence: TGCGCCAGCAGCCCCACCTTAGTGGGATCCCTCTACGAGCAGTACTTC. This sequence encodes CASSPTLVGSLYEQYF.

CDR3 sequence: CASSPWMTLGEETQYF. As DNA, the CDR3 is TGTGCCAGCTCACCGTGGATGACTCTTGGGGAAGAGACCCAGTACTTC. V and J are TRBV18 and TRBJ2-5; D unresolved. Trimming took 3 bases from V and 3 from J, leaving 17 bases between them. This CDR3 contains 16 residues. Germline V gene sequence: CDR1 KGHSH, CDR2 LQKENI. The full variable domain, completed using reference TRBV18 and TRBJ2-5, is NAGVMQNPRHLVRRRGQEARLRCSPMKGHSHVYWYRQLPEEGLKFMVYLQKENIIDESGMPKERFSAEFPKEGPSILRIQQVVRGDSAAYFCASSPWMTLGEETQYFGPGTRLLVL.

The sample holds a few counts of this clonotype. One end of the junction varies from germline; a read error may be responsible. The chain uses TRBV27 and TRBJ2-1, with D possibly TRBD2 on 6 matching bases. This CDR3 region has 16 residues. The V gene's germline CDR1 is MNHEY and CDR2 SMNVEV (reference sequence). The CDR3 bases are TGTGCCGGCAGTATAACGGGACTGAGCTCCTACAATGAGCAGTTCTTC. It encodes CAGSITGLSSYNEQFF.

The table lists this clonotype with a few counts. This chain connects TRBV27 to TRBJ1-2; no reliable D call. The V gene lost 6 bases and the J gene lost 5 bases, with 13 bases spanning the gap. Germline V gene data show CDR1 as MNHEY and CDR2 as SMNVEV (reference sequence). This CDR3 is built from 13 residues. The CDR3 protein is CASRSSGIYGYTF. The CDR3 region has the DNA TGTGCCAGCAGAAGCTCCGGGATTTATGGCTACACCTTC.

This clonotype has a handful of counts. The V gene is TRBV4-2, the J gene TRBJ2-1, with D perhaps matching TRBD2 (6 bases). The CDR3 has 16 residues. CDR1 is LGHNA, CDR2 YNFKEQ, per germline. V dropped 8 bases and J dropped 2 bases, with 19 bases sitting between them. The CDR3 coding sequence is TGTGCCAGCGGGACTCCAGATGCGGGTCCCTACAATGAGCAGTTCTTC. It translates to CASGTPDAGPYNEQFF.

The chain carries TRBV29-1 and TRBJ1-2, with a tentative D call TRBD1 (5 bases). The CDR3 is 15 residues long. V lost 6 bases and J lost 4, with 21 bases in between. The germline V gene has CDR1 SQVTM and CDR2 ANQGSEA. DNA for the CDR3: TGCAGCGTCCCCGGTTGGGACCCCCCCTTCTATGGCTACACCTTC. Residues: CSVPGWDPPFYGYTF.

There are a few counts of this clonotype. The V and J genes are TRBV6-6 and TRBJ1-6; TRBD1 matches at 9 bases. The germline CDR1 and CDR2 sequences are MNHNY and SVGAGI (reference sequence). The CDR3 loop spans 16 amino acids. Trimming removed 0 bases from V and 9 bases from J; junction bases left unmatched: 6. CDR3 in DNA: TGTGCCAGCAGTTACTCGACAGGGGGGCAGGGTTCACCCCTCCACTTT. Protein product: CASSYSTGGQGSPLHF.